These 24 T cell receptor beta chains were sequenced from one sample in a study of blood T cell repertoires in COVID-19. Using immunoSEQ multiplex PCR, the repertoire was profiled, and TCRdb retains in-frame clones only, with some absent. The sample has some 250,000 clones; roughly 90% are singletons. Material: PBMCs or T cells enriched from blood (not recorded which). The receptors were gathered from a man in his forties who had recovered from COVID-19.

The rearrangement links TRBV6-4 to TRBJ1-6; 8 bases fit TRBD1. V lost 4 bases and J lost 9; bases outside the gene matches: 8. Germline lookup yields CDR1 MRHNA and CDR2 SNTAGT. This CDR3 contains 15 residues. CDR3 DNA sequence: TGTGCCAGCAGTGCGGACAGGGTCATTGGTTCACCCCTCCACTTT. The encoded protein is CASSADRVIGSPLHF.

The genes are TRBV6-6 and TRBJ1-4, with D possibly matching TRBD1 (5 bases). Germline CDR1 is MNHNY and CDR2 is SVGAGI (reference sequence). V lost 2 bases and J lost 8, with 15 bases in between. CDR3 length: 15 amino acids. The CDR3 DNA sequence: TGTGCCAGCAGTTACGGGGCAGGGCGAGGAGAAAAACTGTTTTTT. This codes for CASSYGAGRGEKLFF.

This chain links TRBV12-5 with TRBJ1-2; no firm D call. The CDR3 covers 13 residues. In germline, CDR1 is LGHNT, CDR2 FRNRAP. The V end was cut by 0 bases, the J end by 6 bases, with 8 bases between. Here the CDR3 DNA reads TGTGCTAGTGGTTTGGTATCCCTTGATGGCTACACCTTC. As protein: CASGLVSLDGYTF.

The rearrangement joins TRBV9 to TRBJ1-2, with a possible D match to TRBD1 (5 bases). This CDR3 comprises 13 residues. Germline loops: CDR1 SGDLS, CDR2 YYNGEE. Trimming pared 4 bases from V and 2 bases from J, leaving 9 bases between. The CDR3 nucleotides are TGTGCCAGCAGCCCAGGGTGGAACTATGGCTACACCTTC. Its translation: CASSPGWNYGYTF.

In this sample, this clone turned up once. The chain combines TRBV9 with TRBJ2-2, with D perhaps matching TRBD1 (6 bases). The CDR3 runs to 14 residues. V was cut by 0 bases and J by 6 bases, with 9 bases left in between. Germline V gene sequence: CDR1 SGDLS, CDR2 YYNGEE. The CDR3 sequence: CASSVAGVAGELFF. The CDR3 bases are TGTGCCAGCAGCGTAGCAGGGGTAGCCGGGGAGCTGTTTTTT.

The gene calls are TRBV27 and TRBJ1-4; D may be TRBD1 (5 bases). Germline-derived CDR1 and CDR2 are MNHEY and SMNVEV (reference sequence). With 10 bases removed from V and 9 bases from J, the gap between germline ends came to 30 bases. This CDR3 comprises 17 residues. DNA for the CDR3: TGTGCCACCCGAGGTAGGACATACAATCCCTCGGCGCAAAAACTGTTTTTT. It specifies CATRGRTYNPSAQKLFF.

This sequence joins TRBV19 and TRBJ1-3; D is unresolved. Germline loops: CDR1 LNHDA, CDR2 SQIVND (reference sequence). CDR3 size: 14 residues. The germline V and J ends were trimmed by 3 bases and 4 bases, with 10 bases remaining between them. The CDR3, as DNA: TGTGCCAGTAGTATTATTCCCCCGGGAAACACCATATATTTT. Its protein is CASSIIPPGNTIYF. The full variable domain, with the rest looked up from reference TRBV19 and TRBJ1-3, is DGGITQSPKYLFRKEGQNVTLSCEQNLNHDAMYWYRQDPGQGLRLIYYSQIVNDFQKGDIAEGYSVSREKKESFPLTVTSAQKNPTAFYLCASSIIPPGNTIYFGEGSWLTVV.

The rearrangement uses TRBV7-2 and TRBJ2-4; D call uncertain. The ends were cut back, 1 base at V and 7 bases at J, with 14 bases in the middle. Germline V gene sequence: CDR1 SGHTA, CDR2 FQGNSA. The CDR3 has 15 amino acids. DNA of the CDR3: TGTGCCAGCAGCTTAGAATGGCCAGACAAGAACATTCAGTACTTC. Encoded protein: CASSLEWPDKNIQYF.

V is TRBV9 and J is TRBJ1-1; 8 nucleotides line up with TRBD1. The germline V gene has CDR1 SGDLS and CDR2 YYNGEE. There are 14 residues in the CDR3. Trimming took 0 bases from V and 5 from J; bases not matched to a gene: 3. CDR3 protein: CASSVVGQATEAFF. CDR3 DNA sequence: TGTGCCAGCAGCGTAGTGGGACAGGCTACTGAAGCTTTCTTT.

The chain joins TRBV28 to TRBJ2-5, with 8 bases identical to TRBD1. The CDR3 spans 16 residues. Trimming at V came to 4 bases and at J to 4 bases, leaving 11 bases not matched to a gene. The germline CDR1 and CDR2 sequences are MDHEN and SYDVKM. The CDR3 loop reads CASSSQPGQVVETQYF. The CDR3 DNA reads TGTGCCAGCAGTTCCCAACCGGGACAGGTCGTAGAGACCCAGTACTTC.

The CDR3 sequence is CSAWVTISSPYEQYF. CDR3 DNA sequence: TGCAGCGCTTGGGTAACTATCTCCTCCCCCTACGAGCAGTACTTC. The V gene is TRBV29-1, the J gene TRBJ2-7; D remains unclear. Germline V CDR1 and CDR2: SQVTM, ANQGSEA. Trimming took off 7 bases at V and 2 bases at J, with 21 bases between the two ends. The CDR3 covers 15 residues.

V and J are TRBV6-5 and TRBJ2-2; perhaps TRBD1 as D (6 bases). Germline-derived CDR1 and CDR2 are MNHEY and SVGAGI. With 3 bases removed from V and 1 base from J, the gap between germline ends came to 9 bases. This CDR3 has 15 residues. DNA of the CDR3: TGTGCCAGCAGTTATATAGGGGGGAACACCGGGGAGCTGTTTTTT. Encoded protein: CASSYIGGNTGELFF.

The chain combines TRBV27 with TRBJ2-7; weak D call: TRBD2 (6 bases). Germline V lookup: CDR1 MNHEY, CDR2 SMNVEV (reference sequence). Deletions cut 0 bases from V and 2 bases from J, with 11 bases between. The CDR3 contains 15 residues. The CDR3 sequence: CASSLSLATTYEQYF. The CDR3 bases are TGTGCCAGCAGTTTATCCCTAGCGACTACCTACGAGCAGTACTTC.

This chain joins TRBV7-7 and TRBJ1-2, with 10 bases fitting TRBD1. The CDR3 is 15 amino acids. Looked up from germline, CDR1 is SSHAT and CDR2 is FNYEAQ (reference sequence). V lost 5 bases and J lost 7; bases outside the gene matches: 10. As DNA, the CDR3 is TGTGCCAGCAGCGCCGGACAGGGGGTACAGGGTGGCTACACCTTC. Protein product: CASSAGQGVQGGYTF.

The chain links TRBV11-2 to TRBJ2-5; D is uncertain. The CDR3 runs to 15 residues. Trimming shortened V by 5 bases and J by 0 bases, and 13 bases separated the two germline ends. Looked up from germline, CDR1 is SGHAT and CDR2 is FQNNGV. The CDR3 sequence: CASSGWAGYQETQYF. The DNA of the CDR3 is TGTGCCAGCAGCGGATGGGCAGGTTACCAAGAGACCCAGTACTTC.

As concerns this clone: Other DNA sequences in the sample encode the same CDR3. The chain is built from TRBV7-9 and TRBJ1-1; D not certain. Per germline, CDR1 SEHNR and CDR2 FQNEAQ (reference sequence). Trimming stripped 1 base from V and 4 bases from J, with 7 bases between. The CDR3 covers 13 residues. Here the CDR3 DNA reads TGTGCCAGCAGCTTAGATATCGGCACTGAAGCTTTCTTT. It yields the protein CASSLDIGTEAFF.

This chain joins TRBV29-1 and TRBJ2-2; possibly TRBD2 for D (6 bases). Germline V gene sequence: CDR1 SQVTM, CDR2 ANQGSEA. V lost 4 bases and J lost 0, with 6 bases in between. CDR3 length: 13 residues. As DNA, the CDR3 is TGCAGCGTTGCGGGGGCGAACACCGGGGAGCTGTTTTTT. Its protein is CSVAGANTGELFF.

This clone was counted once. The rearrangement links TRBV10-3 to TRBJ2-1; the match to TRBD2 covers 9 bases. V lost 4 bases, J lost 7 bases, and 11 bases stayed unmatched. The CDR3 contains 16 residues. Germline values: CDR1 ENHRY, CDR2 SYGVKD. CDR3 in DNA: TGTGCCATCAGTGCGGGGAGCGGGAGGTCTGTGAATGAGCAGTTCTTC. It encodes CAISAGSGRSVNEQFF.

This rearrangement joins TRBV9 to TRBJ2-7; D not resolved. Germline CDR1 and CDR2: SGDLS and YYNGEE. V was clipped by 0 bases and J by 5 bases, with 18 bases between them. The CDR3 runs to 16 residues. In nucleotides, the CDR3 is TGTGCCAGCAGCGTAGCTGGCCAGGCCACGGATAACGAGCAGTACTTC. Translated, it gives CASSVAGQATDNEQYF. The full variable domain, its missing parts supplied by reference TRBV9 and TRBJ2-7, is DSGVTQTPKHLITATGQRVTLRCSPRSGDLSVYWYQQSLDQGLQFLIQYYNGEERAKGNILERFSAQQFPDLHSELNLSSLELGDSALYFCASSVAGQATDNEQYFGPGTRLTVT.

The chain has TRBV6-1 and TRBJ1-1, with D perhaps matching TRBD1 (6 bases). V was trimmed by 3 bases and J by 10 bases, leaving 12 bases between them. The CDR3 is 12 amino acids. Germline V gives CDR1 MNHNS, CDR2 SASEGT. CDR3 residues: CASSDRGIGAFF. CDR3 DNA: TGTGCCAGCAGTGACAGGGGTATTGGAGCTTTCTTT.

This chain uses TRBV2 with TRBJ2-2; D is perhaps TRBD2 (5 bases). Germline assignment: CDR1 SNHLY and CDR2 FYNNEI. This CDR3 is 14 amino acids long. The V and J ends lost 3 bases and 3 bases respectively, with 8 bases between them. CDR3 residues: CASSERADTGELFF. Written as DNA, the CDR3 is TGTGCCAGCAGTGAGAGGGCAGACACCGGGGAGCTGTTTTTT.

The rearrangement joins TRBV6-1 to TRBJ2-1, with TRBD1 matching 8 bases. With 4 bases clipped from V and 4 bases from J, the junction kept 9 bases outside the gene matches. This CDR3 has 16 residues. Germline assignment: CDR1 MNHNS and CDR2 SASEGT. CDR3 sequence (DNA): TGTGCCAGCAGTGGTAGTACAGGGGGTAGGTACAATGAGCAGTTCTTC. As protein: CASSGSTGGRYNEQFF.

The chain combines TRBV7-2 with TRBJ1-6, with a tentative D call TRBD1 (6 bases). CDR3 length: 16 amino acids. Between the trimmed V and J ends, which lost 0 bases and 6 bases, there was a span of 12 bases. Germline assignment: CDR1 SGHTA and CDR2 FQGNSA. CDR3 protein: CASSLASGRGNSPLHF. In DNA, the CDR3 is TGTGCCAGCAGCTTAGCTTCTGGCAGGGGTAATTCACCCCTCCACTTT. The full variable domain, completed using reference TRBV7-2 and TRBJ1-6, is GAGVSQSPSNKVTEKGKDVELRCDPISGHTALYWYRQSLGQGLEFLIYFQGNSAPDKSGLPSDRFSAERTGGSVSTLTIQRTQQEDSAVYLCASSLASGRGNSPLHFGNGTRLTVT.

The chain carries TRBV6-4 and TRBJ2-3; tentatively, D is TRBD2 (6 bases). Trimming left V 4 bases short and J 4 bases short, with 15 bases between. Germline V CDR1 and CDR2: MRHNA, SNTAGT. The CDR3 spans 15 residues. CDR3 sequence (DNA): TGTGCCAGCAGTGTCCAAACCGGGAGCTCAGATACGCAGTATTTT. Its protein is CASSVQTGSSDTQYF.